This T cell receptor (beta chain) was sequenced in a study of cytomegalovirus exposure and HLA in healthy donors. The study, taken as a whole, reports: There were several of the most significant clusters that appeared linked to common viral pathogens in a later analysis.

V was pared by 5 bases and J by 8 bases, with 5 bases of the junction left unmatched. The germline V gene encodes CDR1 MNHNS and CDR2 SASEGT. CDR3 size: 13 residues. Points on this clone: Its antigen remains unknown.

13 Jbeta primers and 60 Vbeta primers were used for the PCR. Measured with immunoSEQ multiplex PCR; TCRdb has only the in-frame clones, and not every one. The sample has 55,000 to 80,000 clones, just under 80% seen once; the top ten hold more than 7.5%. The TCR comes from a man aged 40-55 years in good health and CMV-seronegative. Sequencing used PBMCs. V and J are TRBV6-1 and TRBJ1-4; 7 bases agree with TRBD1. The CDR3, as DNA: TGTGCCAGCAGTTCGGACAGGCTCGAAAAACTGTTTTTT. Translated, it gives CASSSDRLEKLFF.